This record concerns one T cell receptor (beta chain) sequence. The sample belongs to a study of blood T cell repertoires in COVID-19. Study-level background: The analysed material was cDNA or gDNA that came from T cells, B-cell-depleted T cells, or PBMCs.

Original processing methods: Reference gene primer amplification gave estimated nucleated cell counts. Sequencing was performed with immunoSEQ multiplex PCR; in TCRdb, only in-frame clones are kept and a portion is missing. That table is the source of V, J and clone size, and D and trimming were worked out from the DNA. Here the sample spans tens of thousands of clones, about 86% being singletons. Trimming removed 0 bases at V and 11 bases at J, with 11 bases between. The CDR3 is made up of 12 amino acids. The rearrangement joins TRBV5-3 to TRBJ1-1; no definite D call. TRBV5-3 is an ORF, and what it does is uncertain. The specimen was peripheral blood. This TCR derives from a woman of 80 years or more in a cohort sampled during active or convalescent COVID-19. The CDR3 loop is CARSLAGAGAFF. The DNA of the CDR3 is TGTGCCAGAAGCTTGGCTGGAGCGGGGGCTTTCTTT.